The T cell receptor (beta chain) under discussion was sequenced for a study of shared clonotypes between healthy human individuals. Only CD45RO-negative cells positively selected for CCR7 counted as naive CD8 cells, so terminally differentiated effector memory CD45RA+ cells were excluded. CDR3 size: 16 residues. Unmatched junction bases numbered 7, after V lost 3 bases and J lost 3 bases. CDR1 is MNHEY and CDR2 is SMNVEV in the germline V gene (reference sequence). When replicate PCRs were run on sorted subsets, they used around 0.2 ug DNA, approximately 33,000 T cell genomes. The data were produced by immunoSEQ multiplex PCR, yet TCRdb's version contains in-frame clones alone and is incomplete. The table has about 820,000 clones, nearly 95% seen once; the top ten hold approximately 25%.

This chain connects TRBV27 to TRBJ2-7; 11 nucleotides line up with TRBD1. Input material: naive CD8+ T cells sorted from blood. The TCR originated in a young man in good health. The CDR3 DNA reads TGTGCCAGCAGTTTGTTACCGGGACAGGGGGTCTACGAGCAGTACTTC. It encodes CASSLLPGQGVYEQYF.